These T cell receptor beta chains were read from a single sample in a study of T cells in Graves' hyperthyroidism and ophthalmopathy. TCRdb fed the multiplex PCR reads into MiXCR, producing one record per CDR3 protein. The table records around 350,000 distinct CDR3 sequences, 13% of them present only once. Sequencing was performed on blood. These receptor sequences come from a woman aged 18-29 years with Graves' hyperthyroidism. CDR3s include the opening cysteine and the closing phenylalanine or tryptophan. Fields, in order: V gene, J gene, CDR3 protein.

TRBV29-1	TRBJ1-5	CSVGAGQGFNQPQHF
TRBV7-2	TRBJ2-1	CASSPPGLAGGDNEQFF
TRBV18	TRBJ2-1	CASSMGLANYNEQFF
TRBV7-2	TRBJ2-7	CASSLMGTGADEQYF
TRBV12-3/TRBV12-4	TRBJ1-3	CASSPDSSGNTIYF
TRBV28	TRBJ1-5	CASSTRASGHSNQPQHF
TRBV2	TRBJ2-1	CASSGRDRVHNEQFF
TRBV2	TRBJ2-3	CASTSGGLLTDTQYF
TRBV6-5	TRBJ1-2	CASSYSTAGGPWGYTF
TRBV29-1	TRBJ2-1	CSVEGLAGPRNEQFF
TRBV5-4	TRBJ1-2	CTSSLGEGSYTF
TRBV2	TRBJ2-3	CASSPGDTPDTQYF
TRBV28	TRBJ1-6	CASSSEGNGPPLHF
TRBV12-3/TRBV12-4	TRBJ2-3	CASSSDGTSTDTQYF
TRBV18	TRBJ2-2	CASSPMLGHDTGELFF
TRBV15	TRBJ2-7	CATSRDWDIYEQYF
TRBV11-2	TRBJ1-5	CASSLVSDQPQHF
TRBV20-1	TRBJ1-5	CSAPDRESNQPQHF
TRBV28	TRBJ2-7	CASSPGTNPYEQYF
TRBV20-1	TRBJ2-5	CSARTTSGRIEETQYF
TRBV3-1	TRBJ1-2	CASSIGGGREGYTF
TRBV5-8	TRBJ2-5	CASSSQGFQYF
TRBV11-2	TRBJ2-1	CASSPRGQDGNEQFF
TRBV3-1	TRBJ2-6	CASSYRAWEGGTGANVLTF
TRBV9	TRBJ2-7	CASSPVEGMGEQYF
TRBV2	TRBJ1-1	CATKERERNTEAFF
TRBV28	TRBJ1-3	CASSQGVAGNTIYF
TRBV20-1	TRBJ1-2	CSARRGTGRVINYGYTF
TRBV10-3	TRBJ1-1	CAISTDRENTEAFF
TRBV7-2	TRBJ2-7	CASSLMYEQYF
TRBV7-2	TRBJ2-4	CASSLNGVEIQYF
TRBV3-1	TRBJ1-4	CASSQENRYNEKLFF
TRBV2	TRBJ1-5	CASSPRDALDQPQHF
TRBV6-1	TRBJ1-5	CASILDSGDQPQHF
TRBV28	TRBJ1-2	CASRTPGRGLGYTF
TRBV7-9	TRBJ2-7	CASTPGGRGHEQYF
TRBV3-1	TRBJ2-3	CACSRPASSERTDTQYF
TRBV30	TRBJ2-4	CAWSVGTGLNIQYF
TRBV5-5	TRBJ2-7	CASSFGTGADYEQYF
TRBV2	TRBJ2-5	CASTPGTGLFTQYF
TRBV12-5	TRBJ2-2	CASGLVLTPGPGELFF
TRBV2	TRBJ1-6	CASSDGPPRRGSPLHF
TRBV4-1	TRBJ2-2	CASSQEGGGKTSGVTGELFF
TRBV20-1	TRBJ2-3	CSARAPTSGAGLTQYF
TRBV6-1	TRBJ2-3	CASSESGGAVDTQYF
TRBV20-1	TRBJ2-7	CSARMGQGIFYEQYF
TRBV12-3/TRBV12-4	TRBJ2-7	CASRKTGTYEQYF
TRBV19	TRBJ2-5	CASSPQGAGEETQYF
TRBV6-6	TRBJ2-1	CASSYYAPGAYNEQFF
TRBV7-3	TRBJ2-1	CASSLGFGRDEQFF
TRBV2	TRBJ2-1	CASSRQGGYNEQFF
TRBV10-3	TRBJ2-3	CATGTTPPDTQYF
TRBV7-8	TRBJ1-5	CASSFLGVSNQPQHF
TRBV2	TRBJ1-5	CASSVQGVNQPQHF
TRBV5-6	TRBJ2-3	CASSRMTSGNTDTQYF
TRBV9	TRBJ1-3	CASSVGSLGTGNTIYF